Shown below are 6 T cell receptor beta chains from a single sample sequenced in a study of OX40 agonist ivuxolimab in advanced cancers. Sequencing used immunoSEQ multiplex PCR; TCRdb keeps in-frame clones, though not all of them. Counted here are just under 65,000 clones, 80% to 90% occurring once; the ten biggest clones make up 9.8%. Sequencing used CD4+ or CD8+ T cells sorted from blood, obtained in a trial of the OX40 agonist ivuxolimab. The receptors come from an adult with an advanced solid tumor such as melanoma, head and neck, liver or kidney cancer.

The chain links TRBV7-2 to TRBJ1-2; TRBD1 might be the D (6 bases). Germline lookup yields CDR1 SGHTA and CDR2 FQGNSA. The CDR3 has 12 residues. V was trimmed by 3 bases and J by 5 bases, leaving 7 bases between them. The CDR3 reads CASSFTGYGYTF. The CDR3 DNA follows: TGTGCCAGCAGCTTTACAGGGTATGGCTACACCTTC.

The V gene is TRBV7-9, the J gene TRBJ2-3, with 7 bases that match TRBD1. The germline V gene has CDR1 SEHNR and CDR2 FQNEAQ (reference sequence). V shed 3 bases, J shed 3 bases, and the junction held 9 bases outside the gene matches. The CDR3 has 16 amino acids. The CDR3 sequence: CASSFYRSRGTDTQYF. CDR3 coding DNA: TGTGCCAGCAGCTTCTACAGGAGCAGGGGGACAGATACGCAGTATTTT. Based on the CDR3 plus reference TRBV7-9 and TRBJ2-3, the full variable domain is DTGVSQNPRHKITKRGQNVTFRCDPISEHNRLYWYRQTLGQGPEFLTYFQNEAQLEKSRLLSDRFSAERPKGSFSTLEIQRTEQGDSAMYLCASSFYRSRGTDTQYFGPGTRLTVL.

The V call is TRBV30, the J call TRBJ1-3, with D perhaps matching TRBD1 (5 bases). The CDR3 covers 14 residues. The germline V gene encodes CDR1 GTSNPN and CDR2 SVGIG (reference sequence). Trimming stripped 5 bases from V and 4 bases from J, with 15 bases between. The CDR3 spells CAWGTSGLGNTIYF. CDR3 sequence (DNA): TGTGCCTGGGGGACCAGCGGGCTAGGAAACACCATATATTTT.

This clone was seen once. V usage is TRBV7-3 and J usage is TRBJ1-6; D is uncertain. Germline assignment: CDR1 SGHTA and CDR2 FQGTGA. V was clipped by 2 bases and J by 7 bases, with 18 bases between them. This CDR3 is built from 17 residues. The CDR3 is CASSLWGGPNSNSPLHF. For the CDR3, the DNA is TGTGCCAGCAGCTTATGGGGAGGGCCCAACTCAAATTCACCCCTCCACTTT.

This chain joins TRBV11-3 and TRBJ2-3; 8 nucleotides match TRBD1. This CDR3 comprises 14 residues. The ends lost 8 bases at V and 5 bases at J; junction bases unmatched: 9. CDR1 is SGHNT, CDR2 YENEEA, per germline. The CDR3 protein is CASSAAGGRDTQYF. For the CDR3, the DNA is TGTGCCAGCTCGGCGGCAGGGGGCCGAGATACGCAGTATTTT.

The CDR3 spells CASSLGTSVTDTQYF. As DNA, the CDR3 is TGTGCCAGCAGCTTAGGGACTAGCGTCACAGATACGCAGTATTTT. This chain uses TRBV7-2 with TRBJ2-3; 9 nucleotides match TRBD2. This CDR3 comprises 15 residues. The V gene end was trimmed by 1 base and the J gene end by 2 bases; junction bases not matched to a gene: 1. Looked up from germline, CDR1 is SGHTA and CDR2 is FQGNSA.